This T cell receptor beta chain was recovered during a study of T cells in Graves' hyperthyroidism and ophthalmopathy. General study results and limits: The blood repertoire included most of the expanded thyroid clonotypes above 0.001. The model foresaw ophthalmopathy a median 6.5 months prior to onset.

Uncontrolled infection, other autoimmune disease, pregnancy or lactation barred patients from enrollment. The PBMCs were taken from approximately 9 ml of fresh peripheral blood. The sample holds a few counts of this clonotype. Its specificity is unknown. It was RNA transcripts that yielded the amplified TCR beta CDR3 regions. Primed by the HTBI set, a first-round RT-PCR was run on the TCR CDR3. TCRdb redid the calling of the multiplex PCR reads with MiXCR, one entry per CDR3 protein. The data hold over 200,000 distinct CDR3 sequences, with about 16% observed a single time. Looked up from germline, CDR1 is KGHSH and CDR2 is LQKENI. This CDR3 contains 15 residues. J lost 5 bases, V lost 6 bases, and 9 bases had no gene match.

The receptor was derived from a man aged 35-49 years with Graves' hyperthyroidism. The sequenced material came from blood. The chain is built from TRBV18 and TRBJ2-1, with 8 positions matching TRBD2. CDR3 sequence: CASSPTGAGDNEQFF. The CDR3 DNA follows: TGTGCCAGCTCCCCAACTGGAGCGGGGGACAATGAGCAGTTCTTC.